One sample yielded the 5 T cell receptor beta chains listed below, sequenced in a study of OX40 agonist ivuxolimab in advanced cancers. TCRdb's table, derived via immunoSEQ multiplex PCR, lists solely in-frame clones and lacks some. The table shows tens of thousands of clones, with more than 80% occurring only once. This sample comprised CD4+ or CD8+ T cells sorted from blood, obtained in a trial of the OX40 agonist ivuxolimab. Receptors were obtained from an adult with an advanced solid tumor such as melanoma, head and neck, liver or kidney cancer.

The chain combines TRBV15 with TRBJ2-1; D gene ambiguous. The CDR3 runs to 14 residues. Germline assignment: CDR1 LNHNV and CDR2 YYDKDF (reference sequence). The ends were cut back, 5 bases at V and 3 bases at J, with 11 bases in the middle. The CDR3 here is CATSGKTGYNEQFF. The DNA for the CDR3 is TGTGCCACCAGCGGCAAGACGGGCTACAATGAGCAGTTCTTC.

In this sample, this clone turned up once. The chain recombines TRBV29-1 with TRBJ1-2, with D possibly matching TRBD1 (6 bases). The CDR3 runs to 12 residues. Trimming pared 5 bases from V and 2 bases from J, leaving 9 bases between. The germline CDR1 and CDR2 sequences are SQVTM and ANQGSEA. For the CDR3, the DNA is TGCAGCGTTATAACAGGGAACTATGGCTACACCTTC. Its translation is CSVITGNYGYTF.

The genes are TRBV7-8 and TRBJ2-4; unclear D gene. CDR3 length: 12 residues. Germline CDR1 reads SGHVS; CDR2 reads FQNEAQ. Trimming removed 4 bases at V and 5 bases at J, with 6 bases between. The CDR3 loop reads CASSSTENIQYF. DNA of the CDR3: TGTGCCAGCAGCTCTACAGAAAACATTCAGTACTTC.

A word on this clone: Within the sample, other DNA sequences also encode this same CDR3. The genes are TRBV28 and TRBJ1-1, with D hard to call. Trimming cost V 3 bases and J 0 bases, with 5 bases left between them. Germline CDR1 and CDR2: MDHEN and SYDVKM. The CDR3 extends over 13 amino acids. The CDR3 is CASSFPMNTEAFF. The DNA of the CDR3 is TGTGCCAGCAGTTTTCCTATGAACACTGAAGCTTTCTTT.

V gene TRBV15 combines with J gene TRBJ2-7; D remains unclear. The CDR3 loop spans 15 amino acids. Trimming cost V 0 bases and J 3 bases, with 12 bases left between them. Germline V gives CDR1 LNHNV, CDR2 YYDKDF (reference sequence). CDR3 sequence (DNA): TGTGCCACCAGCAGAGATAAAGTGAAGGGCTACGAGCAGTACTTC. Translation: CATSRDKVKGYEQYF.